This TCR beta chain was sequenced during a study of blood T cell repertoires in COVID-19. Whole-study context: Acute-phase and convalescent COVID-19 samples originated in the United States, Italy and Spain. Sample material is recorded as cDNA or gDNA derived from T cells, B-cell-depleted T cells, or PBMCs.

Germline CDR1 reads MDHEN; CDR2 reads SYDVKM. This CDR3 region has 12 residues. V was trimmed by 7 bases and J by 4 bases, leaving 10 bases between them. Per the study methods: Estimates of nucleated cell counts were drawn from the amplification of reference gene primers. The method was immunoSEQ multiplex PCR; TCRdb's version includes in-frame clones alone and lacks a portion of them. For V, J and clone size, that table is used; D and trimming come from the DNA. The sample has some 250,000 clones, 75% to 90% seen once. Adults between roughly 18 and 90 years of age took part from under 25 US areas. This chain joins TRBV28 and TRBJ1-2; no reliable D call. The sequence was collected from a woman aged 50 to 60 who had recovered from COVID-19. Sequenced material: PBMCs or T cells enriched from blood (not recorded which). The CDR3 bases are TGTGCCAGCAACTTGGCGGGCTATGGCTACACCTTC. Translation gives CASNLAGYGYTF.